The 22 T cell receptor beta chains below were found in one sample sequenced in a study of blood T cell repertoires in COVID-19. The table came from immunoSEQ multiplex PCR; TCRdb's copy has only in-frame clones and leaves some out. The sample has roughly 200,000 clones, more than 70% seen once. The material sequenced was peripheral blood. The source is a young man with active or convalescent COVID-19.

Written as DNA, the CDR3 is TGCGCCAGCAGCTTGGGGACAGGGGGCTCTCAGCCCCAGCATTTT. Residues: CASSLGTGGSQPQHF. This sequence joins TRBV5-1 and TRBJ1-5; TRBD1 matches at 11 bases. V lost 0 bases to trimming and J lost 6 bases; unmatched junction nucleotides: 2. Germline assignment: CDR1 SGHRS and CDR2 YFSETQ. This CDR3 has 15 amino acids.

The rearrangement links TRBV5-4 to TRBJ2-7; 12 bases match TRBD2. There are 15 residues in the CDR3. CDR1 SGHNT and CDR2 YYREEE come from the germline V gene (reference sequence). V lost 4 bases to trimming and J lost 6 bases; unmatched junction nucleotides: 8. CDR3 DNA: TGTGCCAGCAGCCACAGACTAGCGGGGGCCCGCGAGCAGTACTTC. Protein sequence: CASSHRLAGAREQYF.

The rearrangement links TRBV5-1 to TRBJ1-2, with TRBD1 identical over 7 bases. The CDR3 runs to 14 residues. Losses at the gene ends were 4 bases for V and 3 bases for J; bases not matched to a gene: 6. Germline V lookup: CDR1 SGHRS, CDR2 YFSETQ. CDR3 in DNA: TGCGCCAGCAGCCTAAGACAGGGTGACTATGGCTACACCTTC. This codes for CASSLRQGDYGYTF.

The genes are TRBV7-2 and TRBJ2-5, with 8 nucleotides matching TRBD2. CDR1 is SGHTA and CDR2 is FQGNSA in the germline V gene. With V trimmed by 5 bases and J by 5 bases, 10 bases remained unmatched. The CDR3 consists of 15 residues. This CDR3 is CASSRNLAGWETQYF. The CDR3, as DNA: TGTGCCAGCAGCCGTAATCTAGCGGGTTGGGAGACCCAGTACTTC. The entire variable domain, with the rest obtained from reference TRBV7-2 and TRBJ2-5, is as follows: GAGVSQSPSNKVTEKGKDVELRCDPISGHTALYWYRQSLGQGLEFLIYFQGNSAPDKSGLPSDRFSAERTGGSVSTLTIQRTQQEDSAVYLCASSRNLAGWETQYFGPGTRLLVL.

This chain links TRBV4-1 with TRBJ1-5; D unclear. CDR3 length: 16 residues. The V end was cut by 0 bases, the J end by 3 bases, with 12 bases between. Germline assignment: CDR1 MGHRA and CDR2 YSYEKL. CDR3 sequence (DNA): TGCGCCAGCAGCCAAGATCGAGGCGCGTTCAATCAGCCCCAGCATTTT. This codes for CASSQDRGAFNQPQHF.

CDR3 in DNA: TGCGCCAGCAGAGACAGGGGGCCCTACGAGCAGTACTTC. Protein: CASRDRGPYEQYF. V gene TRBV5-1 combines with J gene TRBJ2-7; 10 bases align to TRBD1. CDR1 SGHRS and CDR2 YFSETQ come from the germline V gene. The CDR3 totals 13 residues. Trimming cost V 5 bases and J 2 bases; bases outside gene matches: 1. The whole variable domain, remainder taken from reference TRBV5-1 and TRBJ2-7, is KAGVTQTPRYLIKTRGQQVTLSCSPISGHRSVSWYQQTPGQGLQFLFEYFSETQRNKGNFPGRFSGRQFSNSRSEMNVSTLELGDSALYLCASRDRGPYEQYFGPGTRLTVT.

The rearrangement links TRBV6-5 to TRBJ1-2, with 10 bases that match TRBD1. Germline V gene data show CDR1 as MNHEY and CDR2 as SVGAGI. V trimming: 2 bases; J trimming: 6 bases; junction bases outside the gene matches: 3. The CDR3 is 14 residues long. The CDR3 nucleotides read TGTGCCAGCAGTTACAGGACAGGGGGTGATGGCTACACCTTC. Translating gives CASSYRTGGDGYTF.

This chain connects TRBV6-1 to TRBJ2-3; no firm D call. CDR3 length equals 15 residues. The germline V and J ends were trimmed by 0 bases and 2 bases, with 9 bases remaining between them. Germline CDR1 MNHNS, CDR2 SASEGT. The CDR3 loop reads CASSEAAFTTDTQYF. Written as DNA, the CDR3 is TGTGCCAGCAGTGAAGCGGCCTTCACCACAGATACGCAGTATTTT.

V is TRBV7-2 and J is TRBJ1-5; D remains unclear. V lost 5 bases and J 4 bases, leaving 12 bases between the germline ends. Per germline, CDR1 SGHTA and CDR2 FQGNSA. This CDR3 comprises 14 residues. This CDR3 is CASSQVGPNQPQHF. DNA for the CDR3: TGTGCCAGCAGCCAAGTGGGCCCAAATCAGCCCCAGCATTTT. The full variable domain, completed using reference TRBV7-2 and TRBJ1-5, is GAGVSQSPSNKVTEKGKDVELRCDPISGHTALYWYRQSLGQGLEFLIYFQGNSAPDKSGLPSDRFSAERTGGSVSTLTIQRTQQEDSAVYLCASSQVGPNQPQHFGDGTRLSIL.

V gene TRBV30 combines with J gene TRBJ1-2; perhaps TRBD1 as D (5 bases). This CDR3 contains 12 residues. CDR1 GTSNPN and CDR2 SVGIG come from the germline V gene (reference sequence). The CDR3 is CSGGPPNYGYTF. The CDR3 DNA reads as TGTTCGGGGGGTCCACCTAACTATGGCTACACCTTC.

V gene TRBV2 combines with J gene TRBJ1-1; tentatively, D is TRBD1 (6 bases). This CDR3 region has 14 residues. V was pared by 8 bases and J by 0 bases, with 13 bases between. CDR1 and CDR2 (germline): SNHLY, FYNNEI. This CDR3 reads CASCGQFMNTEAFF. The CDR3 DNA sequence: TGTGCCAGCTGCGGACAGTTTATGAACACTGAAGCTTTCTTT. The variable domain in full, with the rest retrieved from reference TRBV2 and TRBJ1-1, is EPEVTQTPSHQVTQMGQEVILRCVPISNHLYFYWYRQILGQKVEFLVSFYNNEISEKSEIFDDQFSVERPDGSNFTLKIRSTKLEDSAMYFCASCGQFMNTEAFFGQGTRLTVV.

The chain combines TRBV7-2 with TRBJ1-2, with D perhaps TRBD1 (6 bases). V was clipped by 0 bases and J by 6 bases, with 17 bases between them. The CDR3 is made up of 16 amino acids. Germline CDR1 and CDR2: SGHTA and FQGNSA. The CDR3 sequence is CASSLARGAGVDGYTF. In nucleotides, the CDR3 is TGTGCCAGCAGCTTAGCGAGGGGAGCAGGGGTCGATGGCTACACCTTC.

The chain recombines TRBV12-5 with TRBJ1-1; TRBD1 matches at 8 bases. V trimming: 4 bases; J trimming: 0 bases; junction bases outside the gene matches: 4. Per the germline V gene, CDR1 is LGHNT and CDR2 is FRNRAP. This CDR3 contains 15 residues. CDR3: CASGWGQVLNTEAFF. In DNA, the CDR3 is TGTGCTAGTGGTTGGGGACAGGTTCTGAACACTGAAGCTTTCTTT.

The sample holds a few counts of this clone. This chain connects TRBV7-9 to TRBJ1-4; D may be TRBD1 (6 bases). In germline, CDR1 is SEHNR, CDR2 FQNEAQ (reference sequence). V lost 0 bases and J lost 7, with 12 bases in between. This CDR3 region has 15 residues. The DNA for the CDR3 is TGTGCCAGCAGCTTAGCTTCAGGGGTTGTTGAAAAACTGTTTTTT. It encodes CASSLASGVVEKLFF.

This sequence joins TRBV2 and TRBJ1-6, with 7 positions matching TRBD1. This CDR3 spans 15 amino acids. The J segment lost 9 bases and the V segment lost 1 base, leaving 6 bases of the junction unmatched. The V gene's germline CDR1 is SNHLY and CDR2 FYNNEI. Here the CDR3 DNA reads TGTGCCAGCAGTGAAGAGACAGGGATCTCTTCACCCCTCCACTTT. It codes for CASSEETGISSPLHF.

The CDR3 DNA is TGTGCCTGGAGTGTATCCGGGGAGGCCGGGGAGCTGTTTTTT. Amino acid sequence: CAWSVSGEAGELFF. The chain carries TRBV30 and TRBJ2-2, with a tentative D call TRBD2 (6 bases). Germline V gene sequence: CDR1 GTSNPN, CDR2 SVGIG (reference sequence). V dropped 0 bases and J dropped 6 bases, with 11 bases sitting between them. This CDR3 region has 14 residues.

The chain uses TRBV12-5 and TRBJ1-1; perhaps TRBD1 as D (6 bases). This CDR3 has 12 amino acids. Germline V lookup: CDR1 LGHNT, CDR2 FRNRAP. V gave up 1 base and J gave up 7 bases, with 7 bases separating them. The CDR3 here is CASGLGTDEAFF. DNA for the CDR3: TGTGCTAGTGGTTTGGGGACAGATGAAGCTTTCTTT.

The chain links TRBV11-2 to TRBJ1-4, with D maybe TRBD1 (5 bases). Germline V gene sequence: CDR1 SGHAT, CDR2 FQNNGV. The CDR3 covers 15 residues. V was trimmed by 2 bases and J by 6 bases, leaving 13 bases between them. CDR3 region: CASSLLQGGYEKLFF. DNA for the CDR3: TGTGCCAGCAGCTTATTGCAGGGAGGGTATGAAAAACTGTTTTTT. Based on the CDR3 plus reference TRBV11-2 and TRBJ1-4, the full variable domain is EAGVAQSPRYKIIEKRQSVAFWCNPISGHATLYWYQQILGQGPKLLIQFQNNGVVDDSQLPKDRFSAERLKGVDSTLKIQPAKLEDSAVYLCASSLLQGGYEKLFFGSGTQLSVL.

V is TRBV5-4 and J is TRBJ1-2; D is undetermined. Trimming stripped 4 bases from V and 0 bases from J, with 16 bases between. The CDR3 has 16 amino acids. The germline gives CDR1 SGHNT, CDR2 YYREEE (reference sequence). CDR3 protein: CASSPLNRASNYGYTF. The CDR3 bases are TGTGCCAGCAGCCCGTTGAATCGAGCATCTAACTATGGCTACACCTTC.

The chain has TRBV2 and TRBJ1-2; 7 nucleotides align to TRBD1. V shed 6 bases, J shed 3 bases, and the junction held 10 bases outside the gene matches. The germline V gene has CDR1 SNHLY and CDR2 FYNNEI. The CDR3 has 15 residues. The DNA of the CDR3 is TGTGCCAGCAGATCCGGGACAGAAGTACACTATGGCTACACCTTC. It specifies CASRSGTEVHYGYTF.

This chain links TRBV6-5 with TRBJ2-1; 11 bases align to TRBD2. Germline V lookup: CDR1 MNHEY, CDR2 SVGAGI. The CDR3 loop spans 14 amino acids. V lost 8 bases and J lost 9; bases outside the gene matches: 9. The chain's CDR3 is CASGGLAAGGEQFF. In nucleotides, the CDR3 is TGTGCCAGCGGGGGACTAGCGGCTGGGGGTGAGCAGTTCTTC.

The chain employs TRBV27 and TRBJ1-2; TRBD1 might be the D (6 bases). V was cut by 0 bases and J by 8 bases, with 16 bases left in between. This CDR3 is built from 15 residues. In germline, CDR1 is MNHEY, CDR2 SMNVEV (reference sequence). The DNA of the CDR3 is TGTGCCAGCAGTTTATCCCTGGAAGGGGGGGTCGGCTACACCTTC. Protein: CASSLSLEGGVGYTF.